The subject of this entry is one TCR beta chain. Sequencing was performed with immunoSEQ multiplex PCR; in TCRdb, only in-frame clones are kept and a portion is missing. The table records tens of thousands of clones, 89% of them present only once. The germline CDR1 and CDR2 sequences are MDHEN and SYDVKM. The V and J ends lost 7 bases and 8 bases, in that order; junction bases with no gene match: 6. The length of the CDR3 is 13 residues. The sample originates from a study of T cell changes during pregnancy in multiple sclerosis. The sample consisted of CD4+ T cells from peripheral blood mononuclear cells, taken after pregnancy. The TCR originated in a female donor with multiple sclerosis, enrolled in a pregnancy study. V and J are TRBV28 and TRBJ1-4; 8 bases agree with TRBD1. The CDR3 loop is CASTQGAEEKLFF. Written as DNA, the CDR3 is TGTGCCAGCACGCAGGGGGCCGAGGAAAAACTGTTTTTT.